This TCR beta chain was retrieved from a study of a mutant IDH1 vaccine in newly diagnosed glioma. Across the study: The sex distribution of treated patients was about 60% male and about 38% female, with a mean age of roughly 40 years.

This clone was detected only once. Its antigen is undetermined. Time point described: week 47, end of study. Topical imiquimod was applied with each vaccine dose, which held 300 ug of mutant IDH1 20-mer peptide. The patients received vaccinations eight times, in weeks 1, 3, 5, 7, 11, 15, 19 and 23. TCRdb's copy holds only in-frame clones and misses some; the assay was immunoSEQ multiplex PCR. Here the sample spans some 60,000 clones, around 83% being singletons. Sequencing used PBMCs, obtained from a glioma patient whose treatment included an IDH1 peptide vaccine. This clonotype originated in a young man with glioma.

As DNA, the CDR3 is TGTGCCAGCAGTGGACAGGGGCATAGCTATGGCTACACCTTC. It encodes CASSGQGHSYGYTF. V usage is TRBV2 and J usage is TRBJ1-2; 8 positions agree with TRBD1. From germline, CDR1 is SNHLY and CDR2 FYNNEI. After removal of 4 bases from V and 4 bases from J, the junction contained 5 bases not matched to a gene. The CDR3 is made up of 14 amino acids.